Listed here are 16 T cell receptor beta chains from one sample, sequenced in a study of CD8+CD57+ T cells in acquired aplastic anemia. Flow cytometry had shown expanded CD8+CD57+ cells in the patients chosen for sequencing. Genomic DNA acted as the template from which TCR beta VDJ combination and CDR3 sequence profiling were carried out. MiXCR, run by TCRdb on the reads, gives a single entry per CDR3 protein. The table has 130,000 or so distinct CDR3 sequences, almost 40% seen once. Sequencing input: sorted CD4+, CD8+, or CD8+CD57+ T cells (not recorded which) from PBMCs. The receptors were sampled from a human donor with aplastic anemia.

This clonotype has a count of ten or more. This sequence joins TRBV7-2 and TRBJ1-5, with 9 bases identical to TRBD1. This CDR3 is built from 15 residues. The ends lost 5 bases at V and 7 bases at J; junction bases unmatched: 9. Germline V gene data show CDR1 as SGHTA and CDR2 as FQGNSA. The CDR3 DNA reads TGTGCCAGCAGCATTTTAGGACAGGGGACGCAGCCCCAGCATTTT. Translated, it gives CASSILGQGTQPQHF.

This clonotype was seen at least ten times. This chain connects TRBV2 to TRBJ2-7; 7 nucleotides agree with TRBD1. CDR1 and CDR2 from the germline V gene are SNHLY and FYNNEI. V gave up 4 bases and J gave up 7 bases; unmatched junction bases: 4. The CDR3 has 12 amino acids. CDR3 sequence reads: CASSGQGPEQYF. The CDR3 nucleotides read TGTGCCAGCAGTGGACAGGGCCCTGAGCAGTACTTC.

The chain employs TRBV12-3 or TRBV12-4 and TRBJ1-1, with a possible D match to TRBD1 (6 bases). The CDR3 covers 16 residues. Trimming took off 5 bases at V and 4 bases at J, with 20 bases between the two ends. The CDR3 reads CASSPPVGGRRTEAFF. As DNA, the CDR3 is TGTGCCAGCAGTCCCCCGGTTGGGGGGCGTCGCACTGAAGCTTTCTTT.

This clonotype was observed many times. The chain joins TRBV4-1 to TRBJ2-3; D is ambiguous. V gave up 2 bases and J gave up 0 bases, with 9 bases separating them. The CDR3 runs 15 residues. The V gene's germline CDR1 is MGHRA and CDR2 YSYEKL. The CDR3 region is CASSQQAASTDTQYF. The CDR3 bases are TGCGCCAGCAGCCAACAGGCTGCGAGCACAGATACGCAGTATTTT.

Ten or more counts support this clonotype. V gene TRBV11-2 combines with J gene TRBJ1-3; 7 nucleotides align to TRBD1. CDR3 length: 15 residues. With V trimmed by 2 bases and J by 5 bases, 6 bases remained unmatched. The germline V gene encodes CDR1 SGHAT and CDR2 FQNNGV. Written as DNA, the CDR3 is TGTGCCAGCAGCTTAAGACAGGGAGTAAGAAACACCATATATTTT. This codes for CASSLRQGVRNTIYF. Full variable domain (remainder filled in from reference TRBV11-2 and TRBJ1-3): EAGVAQSPRYKIIEKRQSVAFWCNPISGHATLYWYQQILGQGPKLLIQFQNNGVVDDSQLPKDRFSAERLKGVDSTLKIQPAKLEDSAVYLCASSLRQGVRNTIYFGEGSWLTVV.

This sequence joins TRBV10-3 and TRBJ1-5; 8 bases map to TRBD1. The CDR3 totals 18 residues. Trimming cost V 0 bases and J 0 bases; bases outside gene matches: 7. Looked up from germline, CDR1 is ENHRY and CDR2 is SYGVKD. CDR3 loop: CAISESRRDRYSNQPQHF. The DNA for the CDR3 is TGTGCCATCAGTGAGTCGAGGAGGGACAGGTATAGCAATCAGCCCCAGCATTTT.

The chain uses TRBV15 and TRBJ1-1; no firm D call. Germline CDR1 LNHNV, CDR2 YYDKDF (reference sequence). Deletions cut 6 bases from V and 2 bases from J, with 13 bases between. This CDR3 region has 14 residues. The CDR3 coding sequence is TGTGCCACCAGAAAAAAGACGGACAACACTGAAGCTTTCTTT. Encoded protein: CATRKKTDNTEAFF.

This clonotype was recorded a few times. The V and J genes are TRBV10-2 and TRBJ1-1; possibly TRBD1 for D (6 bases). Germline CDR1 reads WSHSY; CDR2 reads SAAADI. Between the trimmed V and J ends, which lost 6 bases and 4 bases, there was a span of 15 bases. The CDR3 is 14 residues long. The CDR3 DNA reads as TGCGCCAGCAGGATCGCGGAGGGGGGCACTGAAGCTTTCTTT. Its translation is CASRIAEGGTEAFF.

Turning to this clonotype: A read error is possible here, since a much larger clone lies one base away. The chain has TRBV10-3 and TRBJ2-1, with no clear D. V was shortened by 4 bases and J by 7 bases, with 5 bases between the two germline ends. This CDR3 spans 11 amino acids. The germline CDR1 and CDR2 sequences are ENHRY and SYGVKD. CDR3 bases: TGTGCCATCAGTGGACCTAATGAGCAGTTCTTC. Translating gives CAISGPNEQFF.

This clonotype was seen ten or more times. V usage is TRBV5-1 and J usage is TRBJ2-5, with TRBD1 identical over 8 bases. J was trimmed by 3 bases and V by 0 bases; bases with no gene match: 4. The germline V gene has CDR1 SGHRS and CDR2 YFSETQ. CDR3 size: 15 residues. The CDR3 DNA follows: TGCGCCAGCAGCTTGGGGACAGGGAGAGAAGAGACCCAGTACTTC. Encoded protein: CASSLGTGREETQYF.

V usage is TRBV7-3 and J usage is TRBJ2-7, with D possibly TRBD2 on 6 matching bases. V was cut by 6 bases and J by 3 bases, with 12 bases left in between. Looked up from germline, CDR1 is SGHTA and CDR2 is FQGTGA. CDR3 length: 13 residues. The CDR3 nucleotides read TGTGCCAGCAGGCCTCCCGGGGGCTACGAGCAGTACTTC. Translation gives CASRPPGGYEQYF.

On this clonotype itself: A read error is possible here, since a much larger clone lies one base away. Here the CDR3 reads CASSSRTGGREPLHF. For the CDR3, the DNA is TGTGCCAGCAGCTCCCGGACAGGGGGTAGGGAGCCCCTGCATTTT. The chain links TRBV5-6 to TRBJ1-5, with 10 bases matching TRBD1. This CDR3 has 15 amino acids. The V gene's germline CDR1 is SGHDT and CDR2 YYEEEE.

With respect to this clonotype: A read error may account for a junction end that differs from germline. CDR3 coding DNA: TGCGCCAGCAACTTGGACAGGAGGTTATCGGGACAAATAGGCGAAAAACCGTTTTTT. Translated: CASNLDRRLSGQIGEKPFF. This chain joins TRBV5-1 and TRBJ1-4; 7 bases are a match to TRBD1. The length of the CDR3 is 19 residues. Looked up from germline, CDR1 is SGHRS and CDR2 is YFSETQ.

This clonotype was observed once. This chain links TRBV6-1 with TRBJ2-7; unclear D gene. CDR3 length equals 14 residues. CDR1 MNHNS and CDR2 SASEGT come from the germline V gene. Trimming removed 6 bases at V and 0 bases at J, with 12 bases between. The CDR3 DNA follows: TGTGCCAGCAGCTTAGCCAGTTCCTCCTACGAGCAGTACTTC. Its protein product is CASSLASSSYEQYF.

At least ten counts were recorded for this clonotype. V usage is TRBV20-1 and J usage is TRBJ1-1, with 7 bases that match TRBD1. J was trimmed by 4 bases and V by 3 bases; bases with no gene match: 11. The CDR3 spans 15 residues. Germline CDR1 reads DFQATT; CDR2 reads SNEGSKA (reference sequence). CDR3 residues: CSASVSRGQGTEAFF. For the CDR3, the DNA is TGCAGTGCTAGTGTGTCGAGGGGGCAAGGCACTGAAGCTTTCTTT.

In DNA form, the CDR3 reads TGTGCCAGCAGTGGACAGGGGGCGCTTTCCTACGAGCAGTACTTC. It translates to CASSGQGALSYEQYF. The chain links TRBV2 to TRBJ2-7, with 10 bases lining up with TRBD1. From germline, CDR1 is SNHLY and CDR2 FYNNEI. The length of the CDR3 is 15 residues. Trimming cost V 4 bases and J 1 base; bases outside gene matches: 4.